The 3 T cell receptor beta chains below all came from one sample that was sequenced in a study of T cells in Graves' hyperthyroidism and ophthalmopathy. Regions amplified from RNA transcripts were the TCR beta CDR3 regions. When the TCR CDR3 underwent first-round RT-PCR, the HTBI primer set was used. TCRdb analysed the multiplex PCR reads with MiXCR anew, one entry per CDR3 protein. The table lists about 360,000 distinct CDR3 sequences, about 13% of them singletons. Sequenced: blood. The receptors originated from a man younger than 45 with Graves' hyperthyroidism that later progressed to Graves' ophthalmopathy.

This clonotype came up a few times. The chain joins TRBV6-5 to TRBJ2-5; the match to TRBD2 covers 8 bases. Germline values: CDR1 MNHEY, CDR2 SVGAGI. V shed 0 bases and J 2 bases; nucleotides not matched to a gene: 5. The CDR3 is 16 amino acids. The CDR3 coding sequence is TGTGCCAGCAGTTACTCGATAGGACTAGCACAAGAGACCCAGTACTTC. This translates into CASSYSIGLAQETQYF.

Many counts were recorded for this clonotype. V usage is TRBV28 and J usage is TRBJ2-7; 14 bases match TRBD2. V shed 5 bases, J shed 4 bases, and the junction held 4 bases outside the gene matches. The V gene's germline CDR1 is MDHEN and CDR2 SYDVKM. The CDR3 totals 15 residues. CDR3 bases: TGTGCCAGCAGTACGGGACTAGCGGGGGAATACGAGCAGTACTTC. It yields the protein CASSTGLAGEYEQYF.

V usage is TRBV3-1 and J usage is TRBJ2-1; the D is unclear. The CDR3 is 12 residues long. Germline V gene data show CDR1 as LGHDT and CDR2 as YNNKEL (reference sequence). Trimming cost V 4 bases and J 11 bases, with 12 bases left between them. CDR3 DNA: TGTGCCAGCAGCCTCCTTAGAAGTAAGCAGTTCTTC. Translation gives CASSLLRSKQFF.